The 19 T cell receptor beta chains reported below all come from one sample, sequenced in a study of T cells after yellow fever vaccination. TCRdb reprocessed the 5' RACE reads via MiXCR and lists one record per CDR3 protein. The data hold some 340,000 distinct CDR3 sequences, with roughly 10% observed a single time. The sample here was CD4+ T cells sorted from PBMCs, taken 45 days after the yellow fever booster vaccination. The receptors derive from a man aged 18 to 29 who received the YFV17D yellow fever vaccine.

This clonotype was picked up a small number of times. This chain joins TRBV6-5 and TRBJ2-5; D possibly corresponds to TRBD1 (8 bases). V was shortened by 5 bases and J by 7 bases, with 20 bases between the two germline ends. The CDR3 is 15 residues long. Germline V gene lookup returns CDR1 MNHEY and CDR2 SVGAGI. The DNA for the CDR3 is TGTGCCAGCAGTCAGCGGGACAGGCGGATGTGGACCCAGTACTTC. Protein product: CASSQRDRRMWTQYF.

This clonotype has just a few counts. The rearrangement links TRBV7-2 to TRBJ2-7, with D unresolved. With 5 bases removed from V and 6 bases from J, the gap between germline ends came to 11 bases. Per the germline V gene, CDR1 is SGHTA and CDR2 is FQGNSA. This CDR3 comprises 12 residues. The CDR3 nucleotides read TGTGCCAGCAGCCCGGACGTGGGCGAGCAGTACGTC. Protein: CASSPDVGEQYV.

There are a few counts of this clonotype. This chain links TRBV29-1 with TRBJ2-7, with TRBD2 identical over 7 bases. Trimming removed 1 base from V and 6 bases from J; junction bases left unmatched: 3. CDR3 length equals 12 residues. Germline V gives CDR1 SQVTM, CDR2 ANQGSEA. CDR3 in amino acids: CSVEGTRGEQYF. In DNA form, the CDR3 reads TGCAGCGTTGAAGGGACTAGGGGCGAGCAGTACTTC.

This clonotype was counted between two and nine times. The chain links TRBV5-1 to TRBJ2-1, with 8 nucleotides matching TRBD2. Per germline, CDR1 SGHRS and CDR2 YFSETQ. The CDR3 length is 15 residues. J gave up 3 bases and V 3 bases, and 5 bases lay outside the gene matches. CDR3 bases: TGCGCCAGCAGCTCGACTAGCGACTTCTACAATGAGCAGTTCTTC. Translating it yields CASSSTSDFYNEQFF. The complete variable domain, with remaining parts taken from reference TRBV5-1 and TRBJ2-1, reads KAGVTQTPRYLIKTRGQQVTLSCSPISGHRSVSWYQQTPGQGLQFLFEYFSETQRNKGNFPGRFSGRQFSNSRSEMNVSTLELGDSALYLCASSSTSDFYNEQFFGPGTRLTVL.

The sample holds many counts of this clonotype. The gene calls are TRBV2 and TRBJ2-5; D not resolved. Germline values: CDR1 SNHLY, CDR2 FYNNEI. V lost 6 bases, J lost 4 bases, and 6 bases lay in between. The CDR3 sequence is 11 residues long. CDR3 protein: CASRRTETQYF. The CDR3 coding sequence is TGTGCCAGCAGGAGAACAGAGACCCAGTACTTC.

This chain uses TRBV5-1 with TRBJ1-2, with 10 bases aligning to TRBD1. Germline lookup yields CDR1 SGHRS and CDR2 YFSETQ. Trimming took 4 bases from V and 4 from J; bases not matched to a gene: 7. The CDR3 has 15 residues. The CDR3 region is CASSLGTGDTYGYTF. CDR3 bases: TGCGCCAGCAGCCTCGGGACAGGGGATACCTATGGCTACACCTTC.

This clonotype was seen a handful of times. The chain carries TRBV12-5 and TRBJ2-1; D ambiguous. This CDR3 contains 11 residues. Trimming shortened V by 0 bases and J by 7 bases, and 1 base separated the two germline ends. Germline V gene lookup returns CDR1 LGHNT and CDR2 FRNRAP. The CDR3 spells CASGLVNEQFF. CDR3 nucleotides: TGTGCTAGTGGTTTGGTAAATGAGCAGTTCTTC.

CDR3 DNA: TGTGCCAGCAGGATACAACAGGGGGCCCAGTACTTC. Translated: CASRIQQGAQYF. The chain joins TRBV12-3 or TRBV12-4 to TRBJ2-5; 8 bases match TRBD1. The trim removed 6 bases at V and 9 bases at J, leaving 6 bases unmatched. The CDR3 is 12 residues long.

This clonotype was counted ten times or more. The chain couples TRBV5-1 to TRBJ2-4; D unclear. The CDR3 is 13 residues long. The germline V and J ends were trimmed by 0 bases and 7 bases, with 8 bases remaining between them. Germline V lookup: CDR1 SGHRS, CDR2 YFSETQ. CDR3 in amino acids: CASSLGVRNIQYF. CDR3 DNA: TGCGCCAGCAGCTTGGGAGTACGTAACATTCAGTACTTC.

V usage is TRBV7-2 and J usage is TRBJ2-1; D is undetermined. CDR3 length equals 10 residues. The V and J ends lost 8 bases and 5 bases respectively, with 4 bases between them. Per the germline V gene, CDR1 is SGHTA and CDR2 is FQGNSA. CDR3 sequence reads: CASGDNEQFF. The CDR3 coding sequence is TGTGCCAGCGGGGACAATGAGCAGTTCTTC.

This chain uses TRBV5-1 with TRBJ2-7, with TRBD2 identical over 7 bases. CDR3 length equals 14 residues. V was clipped by 4 bases and J by 6 bases; unmatched bases: 10. Looked up from germline, CDR1 is SGHRS and CDR2 is YFSETQ. CDR3 amino acids: CASSPDLSGAEQYV. The CDR3 bases are TGCGCCAGCAGCCCAGACCTCAGCGGGGCCGAGCAGTACGTC.

The chain is built from TRBV5-1 and TRBJ2-1, with TRBD2 as a possible D gene (7 bases). The germline V and J ends were trimmed by 4 bases and 6 bases, with 17 bases remaining between them. The CDR3 loop spans 15 amino acids. Germline CDR1 and CDR2: SGHRS and YFSETQ. Here the CDR3 DNA reads TGCGCCAGCAGCCTCTACAGGGAGGGAATCAATGAGCAGTTCTTC. It codes for CASSLYREGINEQFF.

In its sample, this clonotype was seen a few times. The CDR3 spells CASSHGGTSFLTDTQYF. CDR3 in DNA: TGTGCCAGCAGCCACGGCGGGACTAGCTTTCTCACAGATACGCAGTATTTT. The chain is built from TRBV7-2 and TRBJ2-3; 9 bases are a match to TRBD2. The germline gives CDR1 SGHTA, CDR2 FQGNSA. The ends lost 5 bases at V and 2 bases at J; junction bases unmatched: 11. CDR3 length equals 17 residues.

At least ten counts were recorded for this clonotype. The V call is TRBV5-1, the J call TRBJ1-1; unclear D gene. Between the trimmed V and J ends, which lost 0 bases and 2 bases, there was a span of 8 bases. Looked up from germline, CDR1 is SGHRS and CDR2 is YFSETQ. CDR3 size: 14 residues. The DNA of the CDR3 is TGCGCCAGCAGCTTGGCCCAGATCAACACTGAAGCTTTCTTT. Translating it yields CASSLAQINTEAFF.

This clonotype was observed a few times. The chain couples TRBV5-1 to TRBJ2-3; D remains unclear. Germline values: CDR1 SGHRS, CDR2 YFSETQ. Trimming stripped 0 bases from V and 3 bases from J, with 11 bases between. The CDR3 totals 15 residues. The CDR3 DNA sequence: TGCGCCAGCAGCTTGGCCGCTCTAGATACAGATACGCAGTATTTT. Its translation: CASSLAALDTDTQYF.

This clonotype was observed a few times. The CDR3 region has the DNA TGCGCCAGCAGCCAAGATGGAACTCTTGTAGCCAAAAACATTCAGTACTTC. Translating it yields CASSQDGTLVAKNIQYF. The V call is TRBV4-1, the J call TRBJ2-4; D not resolved. The germline V and J ends were trimmed by 0 bases and 0 bases, with 12 bases remaining between them. This CDR3 comprises 17 residues. CDR1 and CDR2 (germline): MGHRA, YSYEKL.

The V call is TRBV6-1, the J call TRBJ2-3; 13 positions agree with TRBD2. From germline, CDR1 is MNHNS and CDR2 SASEGT. The CDR3 covers 14 residues. The V gene end was trimmed by 5 bases and the J gene end by 7 bases; junction bases not matched to a gene: 3. The CDR3 sequence: CASSWTSGGNTQYF. Here the CDR3 DNA reads TGTGCCAGCAGTTGGACTAGCGGGGGAAATACGCAGTATTTT.

This clonotype turned up a few times. The rearrangement links TRBV7-9 to TRBJ2-1, with TRBD1 matching 8 bases. Germline V CDR1 and CDR2: SEHNR, FQNEAQ (reference sequence). Unmatched junction bases numbered 11, after V lost 5 bases and J lost 5 bases. CDR3 length equals 16 residues. The CDR3: CASSKQATGAHNEQFF. The CDR3 region has the DNA TGTGCCAGCAGCAAACAAGCGACAGGGGCTCACAATGAGCAGTTCTTC.

The table lists this clonotype with a few counts. V and J are TRBV20-1 and TRBJ1-1; tentative D call: TRBD1 (5 bases). CDR1 is DFQATT, CDR2 SNEGSKA, per germline (reference sequence). Trimming left V 0 bases short and J 4 bases short, with 6 bases between. CDR3 length equals 12 residues. CDR3: CSARDGTTEAFF. The CDR3 DNA sequence: TGCAGTGCTAGAGATGGGACCACTGAAGCTTTCTTT.